This T cell receptor beta chain is drawn from a study of post-analysis software for immune sequencing data. Study overall: The cohort encompassed relapsing-remitting, secondary progressive and progressive-relapsing multiple sclerosis disease courses. Study-wide findings and caveats: Batch-matched samples strongly co-clustered by F measure. Patients carried several TRBV segments more frequently than controls did, and TRBV5-6, TRBV5-1 and TRBV20-1 were among them.

Sequencing libraries made from TCR beta cDNA carried unique molecular identifiers. From the PCR reads, TCRdb called clonotypes with MiXCR, one entry per CDR3 protein. The table records approximately 690,000 distinct CDR3 sequences, roughly three fifths of them present only once. Points on this clonotype: Its antigen remains unknown.

The CDR3 is 14 residues long. Trimming shortened V by 10 bases and J by 5 bases, and 20 bases separated the two germline ends. The V gene's germline CDR1 is MDHEN and CDR2 SYDVKM. Sequenced input: blood. The genes are TRBV28 and TRBJ1-1; weak D call: TRBD1 (5 bases). The TCR comes from a girl aged 2-10 years with multiple sclerosis. The chain's CDR3 is CATFNGGRWTEAFF. The DNA for the CDR3 is TGTGCCACCTTCAACGGGGGGAGGTGGACTGAAGCTTTCTTT.